This T cell receptor beta chain appears in the sequencing data of a study of naive and memory T cell subsets. CDR1 is SGHTA, CDR2 FQGNSA, per germline. The CDR3 is 17 residues long. With 2 bases removed from V and 4 bases from J, the gap between germline ends came to 21 bases. Both TRBC1 and TRBC2 were covered by a beta constant-region primer of two equimolar oligonucleotides. Four rounds of PCR amplified the ligated cDNA using nested alpha and beta constant-region primers plus SP2. TCRdb redid the calling of the UMI-ligation and nested PCR reads with MiXCR, one entry per CDR3 protein. The data contain 99,000 or so distinct CDR3 sequences, about 14% of them seen just once; the ten biggest clones take up about 3%. In its sample, this clonotype was seen a few times. Its cognate antigen is unknown. The study, taken as a whole, reports: A few larger clonotypes appeared in naive repertoires, especially CD8, possibly memory cells re-expressing CD45RA.

Material: naive CD8+ T cells from blood. The V call is TRBV7-2, the J call TRBJ2-7, with D tentatively TRBD2 (5 bases). The clonotype comes from a human donor in good health. CDR3: CASSLNAGGYKHYEQYF. In DNA, the CDR3 is TGTGCCAGCAGCTTAAACGCGGGCGGGTACAAACATTACGAGCAGTACTTC.